This T cell receptor beta chain was captured by sequencing in a study of cytomegalovirus exposure and HLA in healthy donors. The PCR contained 60 Vbeta and 13 Jbeta primers. Method: immunoSEQ multiplex PCR; TCRdb's copy keeps in-frame clones and lacks some. The sample lists about 160,000 clones, 65% to 85% occurring once. As to this clone: Its matching antigen is unknown. One end of the junction varies from germline; a read error may be responsible.

Study results and caveats: Reports indicate that TCR beta sequences accurately predicted the HLA-A and HLA-B alleles of most subjects.

The CDR3 runs to 15 residues. The germline gives CDR1 SEHNR, CDR2 FQNEAQ (reference sequence). The TCR was taken from a woman aged 25 to 39 in good health and CMV-seropositive. The sequenced sample was PBMCs. The genes are TRBV7-9 and TRBJ1-2, with 7 bases that match TRBD1. The chain's CDR3 is CSSSLGSTGENGYTF. The CDR3, as DNA: TGTTCCAGCAGCTTGGGCTCCACAGGGGAAAATGGCTACACCTTC.